One sample yielded the 26 T cell receptor beta chains listed below, sequenced in a study of T cell responses to AZD1222 COVID-19 vaccine (TCRdb year 2021). What this sample's time point label stands for: about 28 days (+/-7) after the second vaccine dose. Libraries were made using the immunoSEQ multiplex PCR assay. The table comes from immuneACCESS by way of TCRdb, which keeps in-frame sequences with V and J called. Part of the clones is missing from these tables; in studies checked, under half for an unresolved V gene and the rest for unknown reasons. This sample lists 150,000 to 200,000 clones; 92% were detected once. Together, the top ten hold approximately 1.2% of the sample. Source: peripheral blood, taken 28 days after the second AZD1222 dose. These receptors came from an adult who received the AZD1222 COVID-19 vaccine.

The chain uses TRBV28 and TRBJ1-2, with D maybe TRBD1 (5 bases). The CDR3 runs to 14 residues. Deletions cut 3 bases from V and 8 bases from J, with 16 bases between. In germline, CDR1 is MDHEN, CDR2 SYDVKM. CDR3 residues: CASSFSWGVRGYTF. The CDR3 nucleotides read TGTGCCAGCAGTTTTTCGTGGGGGGTAAGGGGCTACACCTTC.

The CDR3 sequence: CASSSGGKGYTF. The DNA for the CDR3 is TGTGCCAGCAGTTCTGGGGGCAAGGGCTACACCTTC. This chain uses TRBV28 with TRBJ1-2, with D maybe TRBD1 (6 bases). The CDR3 contains 12 residues. Between the trimmed V and J ends, which lost 4 bases and 8 bases, there was a span of 11 bases. Germline lookup yields CDR1 MDHEN and CDR2 SYDVKM.

V is TRBV5-1 and J is TRBJ1-2; 9 bases align to TRBD1. J lost 5 bases, V lost 8 bases, and 7 bases had no gene match. The CDR3 length is 13 residues. The V gene's germline CDR1 is SGHRS and CDR2 YFSETQ. The CDR3 spells CASQMGTGYGYTF. The CDR3 bases are TGCGCCAGTCAGATGGGGACAGGGTATGGCTACACCTTC.

The chain combines TRBV29-1 with TRBJ1-2, with D tentatively TRBD1 (6 bases). CDR1 is SQVTM and CDR2 is ANQGSEA in the germline V gene. This CDR3 has 17 residues. Trimming took 0 bases from V and 0 from J, leaving 17 bases between them. The CDR3 nucleotides are TGCAGCGTTGAAGAGCCCCCCGGGAGGACAGCTAACTATGGCTACACCTTC. Protein product: CSVEEPPGRTANYGYTF.

The chain couples TRBV25-1 to TRBJ2-3; D is unresolved. The germline V gene encodes CDR1 MGHDK and CDR2 SYGVNS. V gave up 6 bases and J gave up 5 bases, with 3 bases separating them. The CDR3 consists of 10 residues. DNA of the CDR3: TGTGCCAGCAGGCGAGATACGCAGTATTTT. Protein product: CASRRDTQYF.

The CDR3 DNA reads TGCGCCAGCAGCCAAGATCCGGACGCCGGAGCCAGCACAGATACGCAGTATTTT. Its translation: CASSQDPDAGASTDTQYF. The V call is TRBV4-3, the J call TRBJ2-3, with unresolved D. CDR3 length: 18 residues. Trimming took off 0 bases at V and 0 bases at J, with 16 bases between the two ends. CDR1 and CDR2 (germline): LGHNA, YSLEER.

The gene calls are TRBV19 and TRBJ1-5, with D perhaps TRBD1 (5 bases). This CDR3 is built from 16 residues. Germline V gene sequence: CDR1 LNHDA, CDR2 SQIVND (reference sequence). Trimming took 5 bases from V and 4 from J, leaving 18 bases between them. The CDR3 DNA is TGTGCCAGTAGTTCGTTAACCGGGACCAGAAATCAGCCCCAGCATTTT. Amino acid sequence: CASSSLTGTRNQPQHF.

The rearrangement links TRBV28 to TRBJ1-1; D not certain. Looked up from germline, CDR1 is MDHEN and CDR2 is SYDVKM. Trimming took off 8 bases at V and 6 bases at J, with 7 bases between the two ends. This CDR3 spans 10 amino acids. Here the CDR3 reads CASGRPEAFF. The CDR3 coding sequence is TGTGCCAGCGGCAGGCCTGAAGCTTTCTTT. Complete variable domain (other parts from reference TRBV28 and TRBJ1-1): DVKVTQSSRYLVKRTGEKVFLECVQDMDHENMFWYRQDPGLGLRLIYFSYDVKMKEKGDIPEGYSVSREKKERFSLILESASTNQTSMYLCASGRPEAFFGQGTRLTVV.

J is TRBJ1-5 and V is TRBV27; TRBD1 is a possible D gene (5 bases). The CDR3 contains 14 residues. V gave up 2 bases and J gave up 7 bases, with 12 bases separating them. Germline V gene data show CDR1 as MNHEY and CDR2 as SMNVEV (reference sequence). CDR3 DNA sequence: TGTGCCAGCAGTTTAGGGGGTGAAGGGCAGCCCCAGCATTTT. Translation: CASSLGGEGQPQHF.

This clone was seen once. The chain employs TRBV9 and TRBJ1-6, with D maybe TRBD1 (5 bases). V dropped 3 bases and J dropped 10 bases, with 8 bases sitting between them. Germline V gene data show CDR1 as SGDLS and CDR2 as YYNGEE. The CDR3 is 12 residues long. The CDR3 reads CASSGWGSPLHF. As DNA, the CDR3 is TGTGCCAGCAGCGGGTGGGGGTCACCCCTCCACTTT.

The V call is TRBV18, the J call TRBJ2-2; D is uncertain. V was shortened by 1 base and J by 2 bases, with 8 bases between the two germline ends. In germline, CDR1 is KGHSH, CDR2 LQKENI. This CDR3 is 15 amino acids long. In DNA form, the CDR3 reads TGTGCCAGCTCACCACTAGCACTTAACACCGGGGAGCTGTTTTTT. Amino acids: CASSPLALNTGELFF.

The chain has TRBV2 and TRBJ1-2, with D hard to call. This CDR3 contains 13 residues. CDR1 and CDR2 from the germline V gene are SNHLY and FYNNEI. V was trimmed by 2 bases and J by 4 bases, leaving 8 bases between them. The CDR3 nucleotides are TGTGCCAGCAGTGAAAAGGGAATCTATGGCTACACCTTC. This codes for CASSEKGIYGYTF.

The V call is TRBV7-8, the J call TRBJ1-1, with unresolved D. Germline V lookup: CDR1 SGHVS, CDR2 FQNEAQ. CDR3 size: 16 residues. V lost 1 base, J lost 0 bases, and 12 bases lay in between. CDR3 nucleotide sequence: TGTGCCAGCAGCTTAGTCGGGCAGGTGATGAACACTGAAGCTTTCTTT. Translation gives CASSLVGQVMNTEAFF.

The table lists this clone with a few counts. At one end, the junction sequence differs from germline, possibly due to a read error. The chain joins TRBV7-9 to TRBJ2-3; the match to TRBD2 covers 9 bases. CDR3 length: 16 residues. In germline, CDR1 is SEHNR, CDR2 FQNEAQ (reference sequence). The CDR3 DNA sequence: TGTGCCAGCACCTTAGGGAGAGCGGGAGGAACAGATACGCAGTATTTT. This encodes CASTLGRAGGTDTQYF.

The chain carries TRBV11-2 and TRBJ2-1; D is perhaps TRBD1 or TRBD2 (6 bases each). Germline-derived CDR1 and CDR2 are SGHAT and FQNNGV. The length of the CDR3 is 16 residues. The V end was cut by 5 bases, the J end by 7 bases, with 21 bases between. The CDR3 DNA is TGTGCCAGCAGCCAAGTGGTCGTGGGGGGCGGGAATGAGCAGTTCTTC. Translated, it gives CASSQVVVGGGNEQFF.

This chain joins TRBV12-5 and TRBJ1-6, with D tentatively TRBD1 (6 bases). The CDR3 extends over 18 amino acids. V lost 0 bases and J lost 7, with 19 bases in between. Germline CDR1 is LGHNT and CDR2 is FRNRAP. The CDR3 sequence is CASGLVLGQPTRNSPLHF. The CDR3 DNA sequence: TGTGCTAGTGGTTTGGTTCTAGGACAGCCTACGAGAAATTCACCCCTCCACTTT.

The gene calls are TRBV6-5 and TRBJ1-6, with TRBD1 matching over 8 bases. V trimming: 7 bases; J trimming: 4 bases; junction bases outside the gene matches: 6. The CDR3 sequence is 15 residues long. CDR1 is MNHEY and CDR2 is SVGAGI in the germline V gene. The CDR3 region is CASTRTGMYNSPLHF. CDR3 nucleotides: TGTGCCAGCACCCGGACAGGGATGTATAATTCACCCCTCCACTTT.

This clone showed up just once. This chain links TRBV9 with TRBJ1-2; 7 bases agree with TRBD1. The CDR3 is 14 amino acids. Germline V gene lookup returns CDR1 SGDLS and CDR2 YYNGEE. V gave up 3 bases and J gave up 4 bases; unmatched junction bases: 6. The CDR3, as DNA: TGTGCCAGCAGCGCTCAGGGGGGTAGCTATGGCTACACCTTC. Translated, it gives CASSAQGGSYGYTF.

With respect to this clone: The germline gene is not matched at one end of the junction; a read error may be the cause. The V call is TRBV7-3, the J call TRBJ2-1, with TRBD2 as a possible D gene (7 bases). The CDR3 is 17 amino acids. The germline V gene has CDR1 SGHTA and CDR2 FQGTGA. Here the CDR3 reads CASSLTGRGRSYNEQFF. The CDR3 DNA reads as TGTGCCAGCAGCCTAACAGGGCGCGGGAGATCCTACAATGAGCAGTTCTTC.

This clone showed up just once. The rearrangement joins TRBV28 to TRBJ2-5; no clear D gene. CDR1 is MDHEN, CDR2 SYDVKM, per germline. This CDR3 has 13 amino acids. Trimming took 3 bases from V and 5 from J, leaving 10 bases between them. CDR3 coding DNA: TGTGCCAGCAGTTTTCGGAATCAGGAGACCCAGTACTTC. Its protein product is CASSFRNQETQYF.

The chain uses TRBV27 and TRBJ1-1; 10 bases agree with TRBD1. In germline, CDR1 is MNHEY, CDR2 SMNVEV (reference sequence). The CDR3 covers 13 residues. Germline trimming cut 0 bases from V and 11 bases from J; bases unmatched to any gene: 3. For the CDR3, the DNA is TGTGCCAGCAGTTTATCCGGGACAGGGGTTGCTTTCTTT. Amino acid sequence: CASSLSGTGVAFF.

This chain connects TRBV5-1 to TRBJ2-4, with 7 positions matching TRBD1. Trimming cost V 1 base and J 4 bases; bases outside gene matches: 5. This CDR3 spans 15 amino acids. CDR1 SGHRS and CDR2 YFSETQ come from the germline V gene. DNA for the CDR3: TGCGCCAGCAGCTTGAGCCAGGGGGAAAAAAACATTCAGTACTTC. It translates to CASSLSQGEKNIQYF. Supplemented by reference TRBV5-1 and TRBJ2-4, the full variable domain reads KAGVTQTPRYLIKTRGQQVTLSCSPISGHRSVSWYQQTPGQGLQFLFEYFSETQRNKGNFPGRFSGRQFSNSRSEMNVSTLELGDSALYLCASSLSQGEKNIQYFGAGTRLSVL.

The rearrangement uses TRBV28 and TRBJ1-6, with 9 bases fitting TRBD1. Germline V gives CDR1 MDHEN, CDR2 SYDVKM. This CDR3 has 15 residues. The junction had 1 base not matched to a gene; V was cut back by 6 bases and J by 1 base. Written as DNA, the CDR3 is TGTGCCAGCAGGGGGACAGGGTCCTATAATTCACCCCTCCACTTT. Protein: CASRGTGSYNSPLHF.

The chain is built from TRBV7-2 and TRBJ2-1; D gene ambiguous. The CDR3 consists of 13 residues. V was shortened by 1 base and J by 5 bases, with 6 bases between the two germline ends. Germline-derived CDR1 and CDR2 are SGHTA and FQGNSA. DNA for the CDR3: TGTGCCAGCAGCTTAGGGCCGGACAATGAGCAGTTCTTC. Translation: CASSLGPDNEQFF.

In its sample, this clone was seen once. J is TRBJ1-1 and V is TRBV28; perhaps TRBD1 as D (5 bases). Trimming cost V 5 bases and J 1 base, with 11 bases left between them. Germline V lookup: CDR1 MDHEN, CDR2 SYDVKM. This CDR3 has 14 amino acids. The CDR3: CASSPAGGNTEAFF. The CDR3 DNA is TGTGCCAGCAGTCCAGCGGGGGGGAACACTGAAGCTTTCTTT.

The V call is TRBV27, the J call TRBJ1-5; possible D gene TRBD1, 5 bases. V lost 3 bases and J 2 bases, leaving 8 bases between the germline ends. From germline, CDR1 is MNHEY and CDR2 SMNVEV (reference sequence). This CDR3 has 14 amino acids. CDR3 coding DNA: TGTGCCAGCAGTTTTTTACAGGGCAATCAGCCCCAGCATTTT. Translating gives CASSFLQGNQPQHF.